The T cell receptor beta chain described here comes from a study of CD4 T cells in relation to SARS-CoV-2 and coronaviruses. On the study more broadly: A couple of subjects were Hispanic; patients were fewer than ten males and a handful of females.

Some clones are missing from TCRdb's copy, which holds only in-frame ones; the method was immunoSEQ multiplex PCR. Counted here are 35,000 to 40,000 clones, around 77% occurring once; the ten biggest clones make up 20%. 90,000 to 100,000 naive or memory CD4+ cells were cultured with CEF peptides for about 10 days. Comment on this clone: Its antigen is still unknown.

This TCR was sampled from an adult with COVID-19. Material for sequencing was memory CD4+ T cells from PBMCs, cultured in vitro.

The CDR3: CASSLVEREQYF. DNA for the CDR3: TGTGCCAGCAGTTTAGTAGAACGCGAGCAGTACTTC. The rearrangement uses TRBV28 and TRBJ2-7; no definite D call. This CDR3 spans 12 amino acids. V lost 2 bases and J 6 bases, leaving 8 bases between the germline ends. Germline V gene sequence: CDR1 MDHEN, CDR2 SYDVKM.